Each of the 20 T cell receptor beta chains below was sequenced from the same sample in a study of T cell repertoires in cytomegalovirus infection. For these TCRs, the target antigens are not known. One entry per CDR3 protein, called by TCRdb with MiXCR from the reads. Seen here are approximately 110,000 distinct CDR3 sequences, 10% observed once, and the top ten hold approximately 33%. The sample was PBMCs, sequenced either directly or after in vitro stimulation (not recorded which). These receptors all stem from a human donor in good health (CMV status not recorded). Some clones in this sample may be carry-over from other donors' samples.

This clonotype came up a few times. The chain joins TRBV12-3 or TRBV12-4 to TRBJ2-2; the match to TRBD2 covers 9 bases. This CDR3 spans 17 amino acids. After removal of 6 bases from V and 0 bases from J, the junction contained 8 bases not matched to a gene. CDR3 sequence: CASSRRLAESNTGELFF. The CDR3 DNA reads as TGTGCCAGCAGCCGGCGACTAGCGGAGTCGAACACCGGGGAGCTGTTTTTT.

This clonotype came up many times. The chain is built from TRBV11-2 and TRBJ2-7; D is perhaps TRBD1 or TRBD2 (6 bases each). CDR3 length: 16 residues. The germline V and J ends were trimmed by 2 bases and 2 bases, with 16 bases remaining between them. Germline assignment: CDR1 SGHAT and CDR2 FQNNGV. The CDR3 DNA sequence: TGTGCCAGCAGCTTATTGGGGGGCTCCGGGGCCTACGAGCAGTACTTC. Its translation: CASSLLGGSGAYEQYF.

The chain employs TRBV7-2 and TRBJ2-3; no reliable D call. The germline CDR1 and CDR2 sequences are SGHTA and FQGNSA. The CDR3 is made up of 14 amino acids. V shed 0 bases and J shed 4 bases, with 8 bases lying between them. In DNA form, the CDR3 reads TGTGCCAGCAGCTTAGCACTTAGGCCAGATACGCAGTATTTT. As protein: CASSLALRPDTQYF.

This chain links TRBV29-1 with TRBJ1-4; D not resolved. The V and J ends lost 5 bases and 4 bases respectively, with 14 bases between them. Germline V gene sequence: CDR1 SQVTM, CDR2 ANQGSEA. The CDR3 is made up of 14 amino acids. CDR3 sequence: CSVNWAEFNEKLFF. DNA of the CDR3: TGCAGCGTTAACTGGGCGGAGTTTAATGAAAAACTGTTTTTT.

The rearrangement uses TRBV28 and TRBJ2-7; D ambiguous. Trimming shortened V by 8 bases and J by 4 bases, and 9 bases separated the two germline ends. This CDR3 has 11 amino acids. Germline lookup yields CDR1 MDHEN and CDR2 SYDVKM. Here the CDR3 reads CASGTEYEQYF. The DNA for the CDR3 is TGTGCCAGCGGCACAGAGTACGAGCAGTACTTC.

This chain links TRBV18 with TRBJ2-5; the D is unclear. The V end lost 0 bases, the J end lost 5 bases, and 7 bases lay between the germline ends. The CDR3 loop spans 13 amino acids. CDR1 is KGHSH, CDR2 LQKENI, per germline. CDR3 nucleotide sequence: TGTGCCAGCTCACCACCGGTAAAGGAGACCCAGTACTTC. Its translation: CASSPPVKETQYF.

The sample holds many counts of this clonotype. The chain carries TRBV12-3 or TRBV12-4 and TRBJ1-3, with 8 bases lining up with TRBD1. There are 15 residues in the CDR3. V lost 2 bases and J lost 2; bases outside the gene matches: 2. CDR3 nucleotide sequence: TGTGCCAGCAGTTTACAGGGGGCGGCTGGAAACACCATATATTTT. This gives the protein CASSLQGAAGNTIYF.

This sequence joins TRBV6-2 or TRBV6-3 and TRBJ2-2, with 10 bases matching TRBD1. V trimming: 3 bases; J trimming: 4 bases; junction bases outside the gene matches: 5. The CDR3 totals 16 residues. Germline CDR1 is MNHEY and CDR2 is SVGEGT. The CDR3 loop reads CASSYRDRGFTGELFF. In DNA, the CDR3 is TGTGCCAGCAGTTATCGGGACAGGGGATTCACCGGGGAGCTGTTTTTT.

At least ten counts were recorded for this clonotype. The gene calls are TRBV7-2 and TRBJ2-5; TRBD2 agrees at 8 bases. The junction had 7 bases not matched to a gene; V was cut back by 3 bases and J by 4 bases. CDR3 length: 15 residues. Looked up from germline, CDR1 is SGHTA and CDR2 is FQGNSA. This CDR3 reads CASSFSGARVETQYF. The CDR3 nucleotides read TGTGCCAGCAGCTTTAGCGGGGCCAGGGTAGAGACCCAGTACTTC.

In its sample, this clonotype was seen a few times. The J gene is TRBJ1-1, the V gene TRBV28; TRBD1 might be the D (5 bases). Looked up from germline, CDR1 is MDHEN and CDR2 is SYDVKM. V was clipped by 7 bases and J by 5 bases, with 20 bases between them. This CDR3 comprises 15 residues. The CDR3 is CASIPTTALRTEAFF. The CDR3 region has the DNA TGTGCCAGCATCCCCACGACAGCTCTAAGGACTGAAGCTTTCTTT.

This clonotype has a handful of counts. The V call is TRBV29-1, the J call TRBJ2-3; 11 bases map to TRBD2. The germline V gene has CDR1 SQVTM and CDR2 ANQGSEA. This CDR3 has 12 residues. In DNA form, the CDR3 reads TGCACCACTAGCGGGAGTACAGATACGCAGTATTTT. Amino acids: CTTSGSTDTQYF.

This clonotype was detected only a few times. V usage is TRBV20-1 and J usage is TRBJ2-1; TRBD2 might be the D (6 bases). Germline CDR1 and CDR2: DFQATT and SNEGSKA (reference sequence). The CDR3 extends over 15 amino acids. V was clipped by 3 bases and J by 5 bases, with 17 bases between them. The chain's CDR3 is CSASSWRGPDNEQFF. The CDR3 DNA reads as TGCAGTGCTAGTAGCTGGCGGGGACCTGACAATGAGCAGTTCTTC.

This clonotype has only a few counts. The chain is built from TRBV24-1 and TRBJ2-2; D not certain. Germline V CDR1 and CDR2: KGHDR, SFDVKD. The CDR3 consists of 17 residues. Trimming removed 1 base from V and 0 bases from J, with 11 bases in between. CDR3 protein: CATSDFTENPNTGELFF. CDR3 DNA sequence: TGTGCCACCAGTGATTTTACGGAGAACCCGAACACCGGGGAGCTGTTTTTT.

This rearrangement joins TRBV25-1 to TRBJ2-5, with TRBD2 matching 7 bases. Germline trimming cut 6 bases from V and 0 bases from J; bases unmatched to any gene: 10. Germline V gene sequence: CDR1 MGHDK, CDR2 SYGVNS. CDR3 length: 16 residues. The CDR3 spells CASSPEGGNYQETQYF. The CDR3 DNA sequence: TGTGCCAGCAGCCCTGAGGGAGGGAACTACCAAGAGACCCAGTACTTC.

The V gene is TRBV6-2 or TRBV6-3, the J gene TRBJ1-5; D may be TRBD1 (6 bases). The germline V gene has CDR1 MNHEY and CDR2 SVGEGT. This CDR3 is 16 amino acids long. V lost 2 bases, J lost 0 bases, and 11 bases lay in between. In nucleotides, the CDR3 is TGTGCCAGCAGTTACGGGACAACCCGTAGCAATCAGCCCCAGCATTTT. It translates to CASSYGTTRSNQPQHF.

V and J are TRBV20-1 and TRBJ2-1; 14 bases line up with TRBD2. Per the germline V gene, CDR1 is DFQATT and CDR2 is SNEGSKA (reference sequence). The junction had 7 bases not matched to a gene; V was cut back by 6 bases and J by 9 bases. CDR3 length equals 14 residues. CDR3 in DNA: TGCAGTGCCCCGGGACTAGCGGGAGCAGGTGAGCAGTTCTTC. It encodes CSAPGLAGAGEQFF.

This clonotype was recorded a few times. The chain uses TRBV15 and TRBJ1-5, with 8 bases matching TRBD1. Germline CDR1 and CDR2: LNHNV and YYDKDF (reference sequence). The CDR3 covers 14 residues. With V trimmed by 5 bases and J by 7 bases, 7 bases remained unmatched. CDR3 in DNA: TGTGCCACCAGCGATAGACAGGGGATGCAGCCCCAGCATTTT. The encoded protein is CATSDRQGMQPQHF.

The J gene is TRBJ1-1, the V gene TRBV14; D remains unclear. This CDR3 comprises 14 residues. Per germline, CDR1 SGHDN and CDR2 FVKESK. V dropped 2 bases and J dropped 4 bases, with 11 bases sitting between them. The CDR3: CASSQLTGGTEAFF. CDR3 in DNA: TGTGCCAGCAGCCAATTAACCGGTGGCACTGAAGCTTTCTTT.

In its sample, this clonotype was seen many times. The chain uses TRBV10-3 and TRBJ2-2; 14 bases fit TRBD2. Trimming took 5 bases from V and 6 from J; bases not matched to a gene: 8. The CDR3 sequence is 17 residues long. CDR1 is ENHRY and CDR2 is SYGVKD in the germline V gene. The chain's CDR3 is CAISTGLAGAQAGELFF. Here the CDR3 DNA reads TGTGCCATCAGTACGGGACTAGCGGGAGCCCAAGCCGGGGAGCTGTTTTTT.

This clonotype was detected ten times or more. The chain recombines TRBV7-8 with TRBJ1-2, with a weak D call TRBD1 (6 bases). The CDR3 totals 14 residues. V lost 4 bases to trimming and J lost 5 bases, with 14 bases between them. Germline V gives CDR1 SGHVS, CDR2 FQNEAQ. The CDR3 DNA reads TGTGCCAGCAGCTCACCCGGACAGTATTATGGCTACACCTTC. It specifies CASSSPGQYYGYTF.